One T cell receptor (beta chain) is described in this entry. Its antigen is as yet unknown. This specimen belongs to a study of monozygotic twins with inflammatory bowel disease. Germline V gene sequence: CDR1 DFQATT, CDR2 SNEGSKA (reference sequence). The length of the CDR3 is 14 residues. Regarding the study as a whole: Twins with IBD had fewer clonotypes in common with others than healthy twins, particularly during disease activity.

Making cDNA involved eight separate reactions per sample. Template switching was used to attach UMIs, which incorporated a 6-nucleotide sample barcode. Nested PCRs of roughly 15 and 9 cycles, two in total, were run on TCRalpha and TCRbeta cDNA. Following a re-call of the 5' RACE reads, TCRdb has one entry per CDR3 protein and lacks DNA. This repertoire includes 350,000 to 400,000 distinct CDR3 sequences. The source of this sequence is a human donor with ulcerative colitis or Crohn's disease, or a healthy co-twin of an affected twin (not recorded which). This rearrangement joins TRBV20-1 to TRBJ2-2; no DNA is available, so the TRBD1 call from TCRdb remains unchecked. The sequencing input was blood. CDR3 in amino acids: CSARETQGLGELFF.